Listed below are T cell receptor beta chains from one sample, sequenced in a study of T-cell reconstitution after alpha-beta-depleted transplantation in children. Using its own MiXCR run on the PCR reads, TCRdb lists one record per CDR3 protein. This sample has 450,000 to 550,000 distinct CDR3 sequences, with about an eighth found just once. The source material was PBMCs, mostly from graft donor cells, sampled 180 days after TCRalphabeta/CD19-depleted stem cell transplant. The receptor set was obtained from a female patient aged 2-15 years who had a stem cell transplant for aplastic anemia, so the T cells may come from the graft donor. Each CDR3 is given with its conserved first and last residue. A D gene is named only where the DNA matches it firmly. Not every row has a clone size; where given, it reads once, few, many or a size class.

>TRBV28|NA|NA|TRBJ2-7
TGTGCCAGCAGCCAGCACCGGGTCTCCTACGAGCAGTACTTC
CASSQHRVSYEQYF
>TRBV6-1|TRBD2|many|TRBJ2-1
TGTGCCAGTGGACTAGCGGGATATTATGAGCAGTTCTTC
CASGLAGYYEQFF
>TRBV30|NA|NA|TRBJ2-7
TGTGCCTGGAGTACAGGAGGGGGGTTTTACGAGCAGTACTTC
CAWSTGGGFYEQYF
>TRBV7-8|NA|NA|TRBJ2-6
TGTGCCAGCAACTTTCGGGGGCGCGGGGCCAACGTCCTGACTTTC
CASNFRGRGANVLTF
>TRBV18|NA|NA|TRBJ1-4
TGTGCCAGCTCGTCCCGGGTAGGGGATGAAAAACTGTTTTTT
CASSSRVGDEKLFF
>TRBV10-3|TRBD1|few|TRBJ2-1
TGTGCCATCAGTGAGTTAGGGGGACAGCGGCAGTTCTTC
CAISELGGQRQFF
>TRBV29-1|NA|few|TRBJ1-1
TGCAGCGTTGAAAACAGTGGGACTGAAGCTTTCTTT
CSVENSGTEAFF
>TRBV5-1|NA|NA|TRBJ2-7
TGCGCCAGCAGCTTGGGAGGGCGCGACGAGCAGTACTTC
CASSLGGRDEQYF
>TRBV5-1|NA|few|TRBJ1-1
TGCGCCAGCAGCTTCTCGGCGGCAGTAGCAACTGAAGCTTTCTTT
CASSFSAAVATEAFF
>TRBV28|NA|NA|TRBJ2-1
TGTGCCAGCCTGGGGGCGGCCTCCCAGTTCTTC
CASLGAASQFF
>TRBV27|NA|NA|TRBJ2-3
TGTGCCAGCAGTTTATCGCCCTTGGCTGATACGCAGTATTTT
CASSLSPLADTQYF
>TRBV5-1|TRBD1|NA|TRBJ1-1
TGCGCCAGCGGGTCGACAGGGAGTATGAACACTGAAGCTTTCTTT
CASGSTGSMNTEAFF
>TRBV4-1|NA|NA|TRBJ2-2
TGCGCCAGCAGCCAAGATAGGGTGGGAGGTCGGTTTTTT
CASSQDRVGGRFF
>TRBV15|TRBD1|NA|TRBJ1-2
TGTGCCACCAGCAGAGAGCTCGAGGGGGCAGGGTGGACCTATGGCTACACCTTC
CATSRELEGAGWTYGYTF
>TRBV7-9|NA|NA|TRBJ2-7
TGTGCCAGCAGCTTAAGAAGATCAGGGAGCATGAACGAGCAGTACTTC
CASSLRRSGSMNEQYF
>TRBV20-1|TRBD1|few|TRBJ1-5
TGCAGTGCTAGAGAGACAGGGAGGCAGCCCCAGCATTTT
CSARETGRQPQHF
>TRBV7-3|TRBD2|many|TRBJ2-2
TGTGCCAGCAGCTTAAATGCCGGGAGGGGTTCGAACACCGGGGAGCTGTTTTTT
CASSLNAGRGSNTGELFF
>TRBV19|TRBD2|once|TRBJ2-7
TGTGCCAGTAGTTCCGGGACTATTCATAACTTC
CASSSGTIHNF
>TRBV30|NA|few|TRBJ2-1
TGTGCCTGGGGTTTTCCCTTCAATGAGCAGTTCTTC
CAWGFPFNEQFF
>TRBV15|TRBD1|few|TRBJ1-5
TGTGCCACCAGCAGAGATGGGCAGGGGGGTCAGCCCCAGCATTTT
CATSRDGQGGQPQHF
>TRBV20-1|TRBD2|few|TRBJ2-1
TGCGCTCAAGCGCCCAGCGGGAATGGCGATGAGCAGTTCTTC
CAQAPSGNGDEQFF
>TRBV29-1|TRBD2|NA|TRBJ2-1
TGCAGCGCCGGACTAGCGGGAAATAATGAGCAGTTCTTC
CSAGLAGNNEQFF
>TRBV11-2|TRBD2|NA|TRBJ2-3
TGTGCCAGCAGCTTAGATCTTTTTGGGTCTAGCGGGACCCGCGGCACGCAGTATTTT
CASSLDLFGSSGTRGTQYF
>TRBV20-1|NA|NA|TRBJ1-1
TGCAGTGCTAAACCTAAAACAGGAATGAACACTGAAGCTTTCTTT
CSAKPKTGMNTEAFF
>TRBV7-2|NA|few|TRBJ1-2
TGTGCCAGCAGCTTCTTCAGACATACTAACTATGGCTACACCTTC
CASSFFRHTNYGYTF
>TRBV11-2|NA|few|TRBJ1-2
TGTGCCAGCCGACTGCAGGAGGCCTATGGCTACACCTTC
CASRLQEAYGYTF
>TRBV18|NA|many|TRBJ2-5
TGTGCCAGCTCACCGGGGACACCAGCGGAGACCCAGTACTTC
CASSPGTPAETQYF
>TRBV7-8|TRBD1|NA|TRBJ2-3
TGTGCCAGCAGCCACCCAGGGGGATCCGGAGATACGCAGTATTTT
CASSHPGGSGDTQYF
>TRBV7-9|NA|few|TRBJ1-1
TGTGCCAGCAGCCCCGACAGCATGAACACTGAAGCTTTCTTT
CASSPDSMNTEAFF
>TRBV29-1|NA|many|TRBJ2-3
TGCAGCGTTGAAGAATTCGATCCAGTCACAGATACGCAGTATTTT
CSVEEFDPVTDTQYF
>TRBV7-9|TRBD1|few|TRBJ2-5
TGTGCCAGCAGCGAATGGACAGGGCCGCAAGAGACCCAGTACTTC
CASSEWTGPQETQYF
>TRBV29-1|NA|NA|TRBJ2-6
TGCAGCGTTGAAGGTGGGGCCAACGTCATGACTTTC
CSVEGGANVMTF
>TRBV15|TRBD2|NA|TRBJ2-5
TGTGCCACCAGCAGTGGAGCGGGAGGACTGGAGACCCAGTACTTC
CATSSGAGGLETQYF
>TRBV28|NA|NA|TRBJ2-1
TGTGCCAGCAGTTTATTCAGGCGGGACCGTAGGGATGAGCAGTTCTTC
CASSLFRRDRRDEQFF
>TRBV14|NA|many|TRBJ1-4
TGTGCCAGCAGCCCTACCCGGGACCTTAGTCTTGAAAAACTGTTTTTT
CASSPTRDLSLEKLFF
>TRBV6-5|NA|NA|TRBJ2-7
TGTGCCAGCAGTTACGAGGCTAGGTTGAGCGAGCACTACTTC
CASSYEARLSEHYF
>TRBV27|TRBD2|few|TRBJ2-5
TGTGCCAGCAGTTTAACTCGGCGGGAGGGCCTACCACGAGAGACCCAGTACTTC
CASSLTRREGLPRETQYF
>TRBV5-1|TRBD1|NA|TRBJ1-2
TGCGCCAGCAGCTTTCCGGGACAGGGCTATGGCTACACCTTC
CASSFPGQGYGYTF
>TRBV4-3|NA|NA|TRBJ2-3
TGCGCCAGCAGCCAAGAATGGCGGACCCCTAGCACAGATACGCAGTATTTT
CASSQEWRTPSTDTQYF
>TRBV7-2|NA|NA|TRBJ2-3
TGTGCCAGCAGCTCGTCTAACACAGATACGCAGTATTTT
CASSSSNTDTQYF
>TRBV5-1|TRBD2|few|TRBJ2-1
TGCGCCAGCAGCTCCCGGTTGGGGACTAGCGGAAGTACCCTCTACAATGAGCAGTTCTTC
CASSSRLGTSGSTLYNEQFF
>TRBV7-9|TRBD1|few|TRBJ2-4
TGTGCCAGCAGCGCCCAGGGGGATCCCAAAAACATTCAGTACTTC
CASSAQGDPKNIQYF
>TRBV18|TRBD1|few|TRBJ1-4
TGTGCCAGCTCACGTCAGGGACAGCCAAATGAAAAACTGTTTTTT
CASSRQGQPNEKLFF